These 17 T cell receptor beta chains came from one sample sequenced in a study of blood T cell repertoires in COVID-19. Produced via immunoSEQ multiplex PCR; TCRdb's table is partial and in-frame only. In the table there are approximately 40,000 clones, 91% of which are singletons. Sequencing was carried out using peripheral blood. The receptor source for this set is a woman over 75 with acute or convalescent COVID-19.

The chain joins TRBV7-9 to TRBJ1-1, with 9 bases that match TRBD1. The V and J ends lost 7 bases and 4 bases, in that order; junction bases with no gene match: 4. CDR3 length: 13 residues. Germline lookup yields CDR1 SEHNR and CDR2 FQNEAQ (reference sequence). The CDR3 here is CASILGQGTEAFF. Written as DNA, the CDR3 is TGTGCCAGCATCCTGGGACAGGGCACTGAAGCTTTCTTT.

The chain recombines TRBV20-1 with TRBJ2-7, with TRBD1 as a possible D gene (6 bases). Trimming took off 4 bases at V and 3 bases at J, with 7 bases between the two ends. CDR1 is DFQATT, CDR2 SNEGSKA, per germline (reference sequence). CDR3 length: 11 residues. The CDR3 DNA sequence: TGCAGTGCTAAGGGGGTCTACGAGCAGTACTTC. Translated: CSAKGVYEQYF.

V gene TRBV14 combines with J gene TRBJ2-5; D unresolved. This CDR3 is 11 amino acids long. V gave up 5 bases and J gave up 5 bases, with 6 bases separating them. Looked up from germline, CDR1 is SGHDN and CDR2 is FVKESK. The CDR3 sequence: CASSALETQYF. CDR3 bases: TGTGCCAGCAGCGCGTTGGAGACCCAGTACTTC.

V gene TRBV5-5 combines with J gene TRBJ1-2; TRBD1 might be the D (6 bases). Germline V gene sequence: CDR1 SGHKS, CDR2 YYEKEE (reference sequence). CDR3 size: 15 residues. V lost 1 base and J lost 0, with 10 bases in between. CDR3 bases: TGTGCCAGCAGCTTGCAGGGGTCCCCTAACTATGGCTACACCTTC. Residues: CASSLQGSPNYGYTF.

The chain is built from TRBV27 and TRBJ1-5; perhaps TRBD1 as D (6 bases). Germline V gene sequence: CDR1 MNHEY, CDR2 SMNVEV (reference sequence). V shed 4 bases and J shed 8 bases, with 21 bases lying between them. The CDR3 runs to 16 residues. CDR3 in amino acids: CASSSLGQYGLKPQHF. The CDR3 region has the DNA TGTGCCAGCAGTTCCCTAGGACAGTACGGGTTGAAGCCCCAGCATTTT.

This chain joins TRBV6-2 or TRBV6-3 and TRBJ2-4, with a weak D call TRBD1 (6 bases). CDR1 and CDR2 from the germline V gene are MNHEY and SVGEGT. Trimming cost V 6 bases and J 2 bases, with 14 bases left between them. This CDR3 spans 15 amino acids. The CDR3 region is CASSPIQGPKNIQYF. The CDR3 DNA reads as TGTGCCAGCAGCCCCATACAGGGACCCAAAAACATTCAGTACTTC.

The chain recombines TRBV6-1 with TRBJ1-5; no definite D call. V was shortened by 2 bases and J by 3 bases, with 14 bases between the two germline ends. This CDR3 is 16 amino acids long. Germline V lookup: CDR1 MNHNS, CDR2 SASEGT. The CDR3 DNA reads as TGTGCCAGCAGTGAACCCAAGTTGTACTTCAATCAGCCCCAGCATTTT. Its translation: CASSEPKLYFNQPQHF.

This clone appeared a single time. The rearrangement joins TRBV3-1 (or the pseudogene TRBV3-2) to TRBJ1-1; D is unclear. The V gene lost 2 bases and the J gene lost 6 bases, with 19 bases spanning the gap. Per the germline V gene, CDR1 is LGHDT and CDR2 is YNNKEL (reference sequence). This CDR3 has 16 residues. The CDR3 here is CASSQRALPPVAEAFF. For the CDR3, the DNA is TGTGCCAGCAGCCAAAGAGCTCTCCCTCCGGTTGCTGAAGCTTTCTTT.

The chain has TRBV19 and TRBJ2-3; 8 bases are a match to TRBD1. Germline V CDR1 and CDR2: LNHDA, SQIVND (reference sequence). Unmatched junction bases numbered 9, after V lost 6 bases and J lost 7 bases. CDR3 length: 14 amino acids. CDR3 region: CASRKGQDQNTQYF. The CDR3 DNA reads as TGTGCCAGTAGGAAGGGACAGGATCAAAATACGCAGTATTTT. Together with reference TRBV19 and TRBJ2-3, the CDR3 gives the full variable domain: DGGITQSPKYLFRKEGQNVTLSCEQNLNHDAMYWYRQDPGQGLRLIYYSQIVNDFQKGDIAEGYSVSREKKESFPLTVTSAQKNPTAFYLCASRKGQDQNTQYFGPGTRLTVL.

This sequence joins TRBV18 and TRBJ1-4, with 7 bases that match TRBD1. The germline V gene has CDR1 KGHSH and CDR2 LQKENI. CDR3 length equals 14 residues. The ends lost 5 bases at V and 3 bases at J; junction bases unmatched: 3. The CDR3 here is CASSEGASNEKLFF. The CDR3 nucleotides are TGTGCCAGCTCAGAGGGGGCGTCTAATGAAAAACTGTTTTTT.

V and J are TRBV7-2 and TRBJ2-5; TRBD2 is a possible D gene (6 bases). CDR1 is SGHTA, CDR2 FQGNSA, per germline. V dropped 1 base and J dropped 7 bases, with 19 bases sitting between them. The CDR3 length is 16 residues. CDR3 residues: CASSLGDSRTYGTQYF. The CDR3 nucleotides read TGTGCCAGCAGCTTAGGGGACTCACGGACCTACGGGACCCAGTACTTC.

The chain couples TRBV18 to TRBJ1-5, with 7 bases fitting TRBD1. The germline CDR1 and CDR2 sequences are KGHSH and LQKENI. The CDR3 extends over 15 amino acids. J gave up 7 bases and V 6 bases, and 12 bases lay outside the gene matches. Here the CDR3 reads CASSLDRAGGQPQHF. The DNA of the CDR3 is TGTGCCAGCTCTCTTGACAGGGCAGGTGGGCAGCCCCAGCATTTT.

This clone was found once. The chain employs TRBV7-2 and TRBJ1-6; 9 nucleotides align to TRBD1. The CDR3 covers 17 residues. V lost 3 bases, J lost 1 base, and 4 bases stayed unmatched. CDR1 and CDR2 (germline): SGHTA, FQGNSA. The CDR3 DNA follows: TGTGCCAGCAGCTTGCAGGGACAGGGATCCTATAATTCACCCCTCCACTTT. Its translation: CASSLQGQGSYNSPLHF.

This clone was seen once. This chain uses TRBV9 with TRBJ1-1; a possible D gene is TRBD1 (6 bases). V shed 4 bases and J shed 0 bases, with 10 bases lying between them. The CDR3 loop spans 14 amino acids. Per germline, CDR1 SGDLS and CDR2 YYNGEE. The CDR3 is CASSRTGLNTEAFF. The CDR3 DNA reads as TGTGCCAGCAGCCGCACAGGGCTGAACACTGAAGCTTTCTTT.

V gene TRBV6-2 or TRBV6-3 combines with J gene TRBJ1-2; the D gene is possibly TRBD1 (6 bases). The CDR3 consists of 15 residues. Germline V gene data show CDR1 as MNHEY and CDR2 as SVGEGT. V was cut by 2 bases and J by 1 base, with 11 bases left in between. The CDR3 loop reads CASSYPDSLNYGYTF. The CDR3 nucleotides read TGTGCCAGCAGTTACCCGGACAGCCTTAACTATGGCTACACCTTC.

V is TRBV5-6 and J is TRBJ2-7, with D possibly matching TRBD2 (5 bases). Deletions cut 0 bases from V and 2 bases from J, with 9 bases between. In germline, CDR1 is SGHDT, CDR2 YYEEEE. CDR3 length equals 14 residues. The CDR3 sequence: CASSLGSGTYEQYF. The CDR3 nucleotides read TGTGCCAGCAGCTTGGGATCGGGAACCTACGAGCAGTACTTC.

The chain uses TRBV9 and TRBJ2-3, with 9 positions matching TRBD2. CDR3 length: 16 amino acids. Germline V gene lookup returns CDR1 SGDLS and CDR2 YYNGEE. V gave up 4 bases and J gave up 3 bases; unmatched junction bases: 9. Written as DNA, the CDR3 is TGTGCCAGCAGCCTAGGGCTAGCGGGGATAACAGATACGCAGTATTTT. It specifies CASSLGLAGITDTQYF.